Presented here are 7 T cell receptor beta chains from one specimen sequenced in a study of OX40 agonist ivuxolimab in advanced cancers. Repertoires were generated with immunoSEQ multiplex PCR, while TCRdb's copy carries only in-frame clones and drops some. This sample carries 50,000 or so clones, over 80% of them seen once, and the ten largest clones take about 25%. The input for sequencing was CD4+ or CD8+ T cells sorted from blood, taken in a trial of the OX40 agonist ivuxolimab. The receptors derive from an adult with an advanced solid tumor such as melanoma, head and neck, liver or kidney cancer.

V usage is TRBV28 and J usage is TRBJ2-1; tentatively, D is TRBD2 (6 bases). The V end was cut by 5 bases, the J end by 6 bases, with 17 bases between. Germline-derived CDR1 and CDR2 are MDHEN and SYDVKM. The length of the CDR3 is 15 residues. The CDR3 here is CASSLGAGWVNEQFF. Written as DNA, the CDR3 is TGTGCCAGCAGTCTCGGGGCGGGATGGGTCAATGAGCAGTTCTTC. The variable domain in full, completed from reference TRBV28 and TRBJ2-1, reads DVKVTQSSRYLVKRTGEKVFLECVQDMDHENMFWYRQDPGLGLRLIYFSYDVKMKEKGDIPEGYSVSREKKERFSLILESASTNQTSMYLCASSLGAGWVNEQFFGPGTRLTVL.

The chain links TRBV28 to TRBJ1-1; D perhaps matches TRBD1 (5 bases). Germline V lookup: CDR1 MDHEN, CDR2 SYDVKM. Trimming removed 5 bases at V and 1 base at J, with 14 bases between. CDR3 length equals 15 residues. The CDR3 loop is CASSPPGRGNTEAFF. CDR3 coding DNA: TGTGCCAGCAGTCCCCCCGGGAGGGGGAACACTGAAGCTTTCTTT.

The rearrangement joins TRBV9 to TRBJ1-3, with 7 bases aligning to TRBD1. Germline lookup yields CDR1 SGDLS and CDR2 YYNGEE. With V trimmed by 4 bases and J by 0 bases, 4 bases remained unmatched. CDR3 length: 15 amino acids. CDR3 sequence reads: CASSPWDSSGNTIYF. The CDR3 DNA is TGTGCCAGCAGCCCCTGGGACAGCTCTGGAAACACCATATATTTT.

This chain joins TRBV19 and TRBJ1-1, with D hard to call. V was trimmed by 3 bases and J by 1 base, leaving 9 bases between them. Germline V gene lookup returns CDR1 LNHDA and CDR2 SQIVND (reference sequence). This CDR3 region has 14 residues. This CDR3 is CASSISPGNTEAFF. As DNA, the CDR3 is TGTGCCAGTAGTATCTCACCCGGGAACACTGAAGCTTTCTTT.

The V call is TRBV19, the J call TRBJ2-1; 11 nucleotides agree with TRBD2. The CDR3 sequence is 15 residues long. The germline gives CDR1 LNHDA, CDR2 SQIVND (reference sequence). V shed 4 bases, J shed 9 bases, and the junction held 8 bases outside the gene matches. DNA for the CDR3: TGTGCCAGTAGTAAGCGACTAGCGGGGAGGAGTGAGCAGTTCTTC. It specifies CASSKRLAGRSEQFF.

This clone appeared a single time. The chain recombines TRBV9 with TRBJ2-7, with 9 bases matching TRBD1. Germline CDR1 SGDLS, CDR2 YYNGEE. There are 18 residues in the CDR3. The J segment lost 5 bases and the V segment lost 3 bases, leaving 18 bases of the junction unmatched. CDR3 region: CASSATGTGIVASHEQYF. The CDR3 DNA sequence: TGTGCCAGCAGCGCGACCGGGACAGGGATTGTCGCCTCTCACGAGCAGTACTTC.

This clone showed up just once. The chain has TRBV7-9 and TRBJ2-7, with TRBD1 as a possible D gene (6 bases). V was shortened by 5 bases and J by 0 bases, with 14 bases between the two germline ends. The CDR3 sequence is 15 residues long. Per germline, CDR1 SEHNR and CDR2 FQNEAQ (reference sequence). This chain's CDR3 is CASSPPGVRSYEQYF. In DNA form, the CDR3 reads TGTGCCAGCAGCCCTCCAGGGGTCCGCTCCTACGAGCAGTACTTC.